A selection of T cell receptor beta chains follows, all from one sample in a study of cytomegalovirus exposure and HLA in healthy donors. Measured with immunoSEQ multiplex PCR; TCRdb has only the in-frame clones, and not every one. The data show 60,000 to 70,000 clones, almost 70% seen once. The sample consisted of PBMCs. These receptor sequences come from a man aged 35 to 55 in good health and CMV-seropositive. CDR3s include the opening cysteine and the closing phenylalanine or tryptophan. A D gene is named only where the DNA matches it firmly. Where a row states a size, it is once, few, many or the class of an expanded clone; other rows omit it.

CDR3aa | CDR3nt | j_gene | abundance | v_gene | d_gene
CARSLGTGKETQYF | TGTGCCAGAAGCTTGGGGACAGGGAAAGAGACCCAGTACTTC | TRBJ2-5 | - | TRBV5-3 | TRBD1
CASSSLTSTYEQYF | TGTGCCAGCAGCTCACTGACTAGCACCTACGAGCAGTACTTC | TRBJ2-7 | - | TRBV7-2 | TRBD2
CAISDWTGAPYEQYF | TGTGCCATCAGCGACTGGACAGGGGCCCCCTACGAGCAGTACTTC | TRBJ2-7 | medium-sized | TRBV10-3 | TRBD1
CASRSDRDGADTQYF | TGTGCCAGCCGATCCGACAGGGACGGCGCAGATACGCAGTATTTT | TRBJ2-3 | - | TRBV6-4 | TRBD1
CAISEGFGRANTEAFF | TGTGCCATCAGTGAGGGATTCGGGAGGGCGAACACTGAAGCTTTCTTT | TRBJ1-1 | - | TRBV10-3 | -
CASSSEGGKAANEQFF | TGTGCCAGCAGTTCTGAGGGGGGGAAGGCCGCCAATGAGCAGTTCTTC | TRBJ2-1 | few | TRBV25-1 | -
CASSLDAYEKLFF | TGCGCCAGCAGCTTGGATGCGTATGAAAAACTGTTTTTT | TRBJ1-4 | once | TRBV5-1 | -
CASLEQGYGYTF | TGTGCCAGCCTTGAACAGGGATATGGCTACACCTTC | TRBJ1-2 | - | TRBV19 | -
CASSLEGWNTEAFF | TGTGCCAGTAGTTTGGAGGGTTGGAACACTGAAGCTTTCTTT | TRBJ1-1 | - | TRBV19 | -
CAWRRGQPGHQPQHF | TGTGCCTGGAGGAGGGGACAACCTGGGCATCAGCCCCAGCATTTT | TRBJ1-5 | - | TRBV30 | -
CASSLDRFTDTQYF | TGTGCCAGCAGCCTAGACAGGTTCACAGATACGCAGTATTTT | TRBJ2-3 | - | TRBV7-2 | -
CATSRDQDTQYF | TGTGCCACCAGCAGAGATCAGGATACGCAGTATTTT | TRBJ2-3 | - | TRBV15 | -
CASSVAPRVSEKLFF | TGTGCCAGCAGCGTAGCTCCCAGGGTCTCGGAAAAACTGTTTTTT | TRBJ1-4 | - | TRBV9 | -
CAWSPTRPTETYEQYF | TGTGCCTGGAGCCCGACCAGACCAACAGAGACCTACGAGCAGTACTTC | TRBJ2-7 | - | TRBV30 | -